This entry lists 27 T cell receptor beta chains sequenced from one sample in a study of CD8+CD57+ T cells in acquired aplastic anemia. The TCR beta profiling, which covered VDJ combination and CDR3 sequence, was carried out using genomic DNA as the template. A single record per CDR3 protein comes from TCRdb applying MiXCR to the reads. The sample contains fewer than 100,000 distinct CDR3 sequences, around 44% of which appear only once. The sample taken for sequencing was sorted CD4+, CD8+, or CD8+CD57+ T cells (not recorded which) from PBMCs. Receptors were obtained from a human donor in good health, serving as a control.

V is TRBV5-4 and J is TRBJ2-7; D may be TRBD1 (5 bases). Trimming took off 4 bases at V and 3 bases at J, with 11 bases between the two ends. CDR1 SGHNT and CDR2 YYREEE come from the germline V gene (reference sequence). This CDR3 is 13 amino acids long. The CDR3 DNA follows: TGTGCCAGCAGCCACTCGCAGGGCTACGAGCAGTACTTC. This encodes CASSHSQGYEQYF.

With regard to this clonotype: This is likely a read error, given that the CDR3 carries no conserved phenylalanine or tryptophan at its end. The genes are TRBV25-1 and TRBJ2-1, with D maybe TRBD2 (5 bases). Germline assignment: CDR1 MGHDK and CDR2 SYGVNS. The CDR3 runs to 17 residues. The germline V and J ends were trimmed by 6 bases and 3 bases, with 21 bases remaining between them. CDR3 coding DNA: TGTGCCAGCAGGATTTCCGTGGGGAGCCGGGGCTACAATGAGCAGTTCCTC. Amino acids: CASRISVGSRGYNEQFL.

This clonotype has at least ten counts. V is TRBV7-9 and J is TRBJ2-1; D gene ambiguous. V lost 2 bases and J lost 8, with 10 bases in between. Germline CDR1 SEHNR, CDR2 FQNEAQ (reference sequence). This CDR3 spans 13 amino acids. The CDR3 DNA sequence: TGTGCCAGCAGCTTATTAGGGCCACATGAGCAGTTCTTC. Its translation: CASSLLGPHEQFF.

Many counts were recorded for this clonotype. V gene TRBV7-2 combines with J gene TRBJ1-4; D possibly corresponds to TRBD1 (6 bases). The germline gives CDR1 SGHTA, CDR2 FQGNSA. V lost 2 bases and J 13 bases, leaving 17 bases between the germline ends. The CDR3 loop spans 14 amino acids. In DNA form, the CDR3 reads TGTGCCAGCAGCTTACGAGGGGGAGAAGTCCGACTGTTTTTT. The encoded protein is CASSLRGGEVRLFF.

Ten or more counts support this clonotype. This rearrangement joins TRBV5-5 to TRBJ1-2; D might be TRBD1 (5 bases). CDR1 and CDR2 (germline): SGHKS, YYEKEE (reference sequence). The CDR3 consists of 15 residues. V shed 2 bases and J shed 2 bases, with 13 bases lying between them. CDR3 in amino acids: CASSFHTGKNYGYTF. The DNA for the CDR3 is TGTGCCAGCAGCTTTCATACAGGAAAAAACTATGGCTACACCTTC.

J is TRBJ1-1 and V is TRBV30; 8 nucleotides align to TRBD1. CDR1 and CDR2 (germline): GTSNPN, SVGIG (reference sequence). The CDR3 totals 12 residues. V was pared by 5 bases and J by 1 base, with 0 bases of the junction left unmatched. The CDR3 reads CAWQGANTEAFF. The CDR3 nucleotides are TGTGCCTGGCAGGGGGCGAACACTGAAGCTTTCTTT.

In this sample, this clonotype turned up many times. This chain joins TRBV29-1 and TRBJ2-1; D gene uncertain. CDR1 and CDR2 from the germline V gene are SQVTM and ANQGSEA. The CDR3 has 10 residues. Trimming pared 7 bases from V and 10 bases from J, leaving 11 bases between. CDR3 nucleotides: TGCAGCGGCAGTGTGGGGGAGCAGTTCTTC. It specifies CSGSVGEQFF.

In its sample, this clonotype was seen many times. The chain employs TRBV9 and TRBJ1-1; possibly TRBD1 for D (5 bases). V lost 1 base and J 2 bases, leaving 9 bases between the germline ends. This CDR3 has 14 residues. Germline V gene data show CDR1 as SGDLS and CDR2 as YYNGEE. CDR3 coding DNA: TGTGCCAGCAGCGTAACGGGGGGAAACACTGAAGCTTTCTTT. Translated, it gives CASSVTGGNTEAFF.

The chain links TRBV20-1 to TRBJ1-5, with D unresolved. This CDR3 region has 12 residues. Germline-derived CDR1 and CDR2 are DFQATT and SNEGSKA (reference sequence). Trimming cost V 6 bases and J 6 bases, with 12 bases left between them. The CDR3 is CSARRVAQPQHF. CDR3 nucleotides: TGCAGTGCCAGACGGGTAGCTCAGCCCCAGCATTTT.

The V gene is TRBV25-1, the J gene TRBJ2-1; no firm D call. The CDR3 sequence is 12 residues long. Between the trimmed V and J ends, which lost 0 bases and 9 bases, there was a span of 6 bases. Germline CDR1 MGHDK, CDR2 SYGVNS. CDR3 loop: CASSEYLAEQFF. CDR3 in DNA: TGTGCCAGCAGTGAATATTTGGCTGAGCAGTTCTTC.

This chain joins TRBV7-2 and TRBJ2-2; D perhaps matches TRBD2 (6 bases). The CDR3 length is 13 residues. The germline gives CDR1 SGHTA, CDR2 FQGNSA. V was clipped by 3 bases and J by 7 bases, with 9 bases between them. This CDR3 reads CASSLSRGGELFF. In DNA, the CDR3 is TGTGCCAGCAGCTTGTCGCGGGGCGGGGAGCTGTTTTTT.

About this clonotype itself: This may stem from a read error, because a much larger clone lies one nucleotide away. DNA of the CDR3: TGTGCCAGCAGGTGGACAAGTCCTTCCGGAATCCCTGGGGCCAACGTCCTGACTTTC. Translating it yields CASRWTSPSGIPGANVLTF. This rearrangement joins TRBV2 to TRBJ2-6, with D possibly being TRBD1 (5 bases). V shed 6 bases and J shed 2 bases, with 23 bases lying between them. Germline values: CDR1 SNHLY, CDR2 FYNNEI. There are 19 residues in the CDR3. The variable domain in full, completed from reference TRBV2 and TRBJ2-6, reads EPEVTQTPSHQVTQMGQEVILRCVPISNHLYFYWYRQILGQKVEFLVSFYNNEISEKSEIFDDQFSVERPDGSNFTLKIRSTKLEDSAMYFCASRWTSPSGIPGANVLTFGAGSRLTVL.

V and J are TRBV12-3 or TRBV12-4 and TRBJ2-7; D perhaps matches TRBD1 (5 bases). V lost 6 bases, J lost 4 bases, and 16 bases lay in between. This CDR3 spans 14 amino acids. The CDR3 is CASRKSGIGYEQYF. The DNA of the CDR3 is TGTGCCAGCAGAAAATCAGGGATTGGGTACGAGCAGTACTTC.

This clonotype was observed many times. The chain combines TRBV9 with TRBJ2-2, with D hard to call. Germline V gene lookup returns CDR1 SGDLS and CDR2 YYNGEE. V shed 0 bases and J shed 5 bases, with 5 bases lying between them. CDR3 length: 13 amino acids. The CDR3 loop is CASSVEDTGELFF. The DNA for the CDR3 is TGTGCCAGCAGCGTAGAGGATACCGGGGAGCTGTTTTTT.

The chain is built from TRBV4-2 and TRBJ1-1, with unresolved D. V was pared by 4 bases and J by 1 base, with 13 bases between. The CDR3 runs 15 residues. Germline V gene sequence: CDR1 LGHNA, CDR2 YNFKEQ. The CDR3 DNA reads TGTGCCAGCAGCCGAGGCGTCGCAGGGAACACTGAAGCTTTCTTT. Translated, it gives CASSRGVAGNTEAFF.

Only a few counts were recorded for this clonotype. This may stem from a read error, because a much larger clone lies one nucleotide away. The chain uses TRBV11-2 and TRBJ1-6, with TRBD1 as a possible D gene (5 bases). V shed 1 base and J shed 10 bases, with 17 bases lying between them. CDR1 is SGHAT and CDR2 is FQNNGV in the germline V gene. The CDR3 runs 16 residues. The CDR3 sequence: CASSLGPGTGLSPLHF. CDR3 in DNA: TGTGCCAGCAGCTTAGGCCCGGGGACGGGCCTATCACCCCTCCACTTT.

This chain joins TRBV27 and TRBJ1-1; weak D call: TRBD1 (5 bases). The germline V and J ends were trimmed by 6 bases and 4 bases, with 12 bases remaining between them. Germline values: CDR1 MNHEY, CDR2 SMNVEV (reference sequence). The CDR3 runs to 13 residues. CDR3 in amino acids: CASSHQGSTEAFF. As DNA, the CDR3 is TGTGCCAGCAGCCACCAGGGTAGCACTGAAGCTTTCTTT.

This clonotype was counted a few times. The rearrangement uses TRBV20-1 and TRBJ2-2; D perhaps matches TRBD2 (5 bases). V lost 4 bases and J 5 bases, leaving 14 bases between the germline ends. CDR3 size: 14 residues. The germline gives CDR1 DFQATT, CDR2 SNEGSKA (reference sequence). The CDR3 reads CSAIDGEGTGELFF. CDR3 nucleotide sequence: TGCAGTGCTATCGACGGGGAAGGGACCGGGGAGCTGTTTTTT.

V is TRBV15 and J is TRBJ1-1; D uncertain. V lost 1 base, J lost 8 bases, and 8 bases lay in between. From germline, CDR1 is LNHNV and CDR2 YYDKDF (reference sequence). The CDR3 is made up of 12 amino acids. Written as DNA, the CDR3 is TGTGCCACCAGCAGAGCAGACGGAGAAGCTTTCTTT. Protein sequence: CATSRADGEAFF.

The rearrangement joins TRBV12-3 or TRBV12-4 to TRBJ2-5; perhaps TRBD2 as D (5 bases). CDR3 length: 14 residues. Trimming took 0 bases from V and 5 from J, leaving 10 bases between them. The CDR3 here is CASSLASGSETQYF. The CDR3 region has the DNA TGTGCCAGCAGTTTAGCTTCGGGGTCGGAGACCCAGTACTTC.

The genes are TRBV3-1 and TRBJ2-1, with no clear D. The CDR3 covers 13 residues. The germline gives CDR1 LGHDT, CDR2 YNNKEL (reference sequence). V dropped 5 bases and J dropped 5 bases, with 10 bases sitting between them. The CDR3 here is CASSFRAHNEQFF. The CDR3 DNA is TGTGCCAGCAGCTTCCGGGCCCACAATGAGCAGTTCTTC.

The gene calls are TRBV5-1 and TRBJ2-1; tentatively, D is TRBD2 (6 bases). This CDR3 has 15 residues. V was pared by 7 bases and J by 4 bases, with 18 bases between. CDR1 and CDR2 from the germline V gene are SGHRS and YFSETQ. CDR3 sequence: CASGSEGLDYNEQFF. CDR3 DNA sequence: TGCGCCAGCGGCTCCGAGGGACTGGATTACAATGAGCAGTTCTTC.

The rearrangement joins TRBV20-1 to TRBJ1-5; tentatively, D is TRBD1 (6 bases). This CDR3 has 13 residues. V dropped 6 bases and J dropped 1 base, with 10 bases sitting between them. The germline gives CDR1 DFQATT, CDR2 SNEGSKA (reference sequence). Here the CDR3 reads CSAPTGSNQPQHF. The CDR3 bases are TGCAGTGCGCCGACAGGCAGCAATCAGCCCCAGCATTTT.

The table lists this clonotype with many counts. The V call is TRBV24-1, the J call TRBJ1-1, with 7 bases fitting TRBD1. J was trimmed by 1 base and V by 7 bases; bases with no gene match: 5. Germline V gene sequence: CDR1 KGHDR, CDR2 SFDVKD. There are 14 residues in the CDR3. As DNA, the CDR3 is TGTGCCACCAGCGCGGGACAGAAGAACACTGAAGCTTTCTTT. It translates to CATSAGQKNTEAFF.

Only a few counts were recorded for this clonotype. The genes are TRBV25-1 and TRBJ2-3; 9 bases match TRBD2. Germline CDR1 is MGHDK and CDR2 is SYGVNS. CDR3 size: 15 residues. V shed 4 bases and J 1 base; nucleotides not matched to a gene: 3. CDR3 bases: TGTGCCAGCAGTGCGTCTAGCGGGGGCACAGATACGCAGTATTTT. Translation gives CASSASSGGTDTQYF.

J is TRBJ2-1 and V is TRBV24-1; D not resolved. The V gene lost 5 bases and the J gene lost 4 bases, with 11 bases spanning the gap. Germline CDR1 and CDR2: KGHDR and SFDVKD. CDR3 length equals 14 residues. The CDR3 region has the DNA TGTGCCACCAGTGGGGCAAGGGTGTACAATGAGCAGTTCTTC. This encodes CATSGARVYNEQFF.

This clonotype was seen more than once but under ten times. This chain connects TRBV11-1 to TRBJ2-3; 9 bases match TRBD2. Trimming took 3 bases from V and 6 from J; bases not matched to a gene: 16. CDR1 is SGHAT and CDR2 is FQDESV in the germline V gene (reference sequence). The CDR3 is 18 amino acids. The CDR3 DNA is TGTGCCAGCAGCTTCCAAAAAAATAGCGGGGGAAACCCCGATACGCAGTATTTT. Residues: CASSFQKNSGGNPDTQYF.